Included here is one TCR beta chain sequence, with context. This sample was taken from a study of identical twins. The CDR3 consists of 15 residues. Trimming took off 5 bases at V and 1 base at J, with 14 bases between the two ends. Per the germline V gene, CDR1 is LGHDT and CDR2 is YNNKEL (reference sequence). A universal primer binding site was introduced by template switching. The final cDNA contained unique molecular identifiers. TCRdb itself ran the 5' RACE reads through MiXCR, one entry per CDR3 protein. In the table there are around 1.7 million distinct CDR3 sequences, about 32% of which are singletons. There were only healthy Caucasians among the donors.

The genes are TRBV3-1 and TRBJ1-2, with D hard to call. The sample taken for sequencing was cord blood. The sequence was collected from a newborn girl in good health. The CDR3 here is CASSSIGSRNYGYTF. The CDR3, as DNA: TGTGCCAGCAGCTCGATAGGTAGCCGTAACTATGGCTACACCTTC.